A single sample gave rise to the 17 T cell receptor beta chains below, sequenced in a study of T cells after posttransplantation cyclophosphamide. Control samples came 1 year after myeloablative marrow transplants with methotrexate plus calcineurin inhibitor. Generated by immunoSEQ multiplex PCR, the TCRdb table keeps only in-frame clones and is missing some. The sample lists roughly 23,000 clones, roughly nine tenths seen once, with 8.2% in the top ten. The material was PBMCs, obtained after an allogeneic stem cell transplant with a calcineurin inhibitor and methotrexate. The receptors derive from a female patient aged 50-60 years who received an allogeneic stem cell transplant from an unrelated donor, was CMV-positive, and had chronic GVHD only. The graft donor may be the source of some T cells.

The chain uses TRBV30 and TRBJ1-1; D is uncertain. Germline CDR1 is GTSNPN and CDR2 is SVGIG (reference sequence). This CDR3 contains 18 residues. V dropped 3 bases and J dropped 5 bases, with 28 bases sitting between them. CDR3: CAWRDIWADYIGQTEAFF. CDR3 nucleotides: TGTGCCTGGAGGGATATATGGGCCGACTATATAGGGCAAACTGAAGCTTTCTTT.

The chain has TRBV7-9 and TRBJ2-5; perhaps TRBD2 as D (5 bases). Germline V gene data show CDR1 as SEHNR and CDR2 as FQNEAQ (reference sequence). The length of the CDR3 is 12 residues. Trimming removed 1 base from V and 11 bases from J, with 11 bases in between. The DNA of the CDR3 is TGTGCCAGCAGCTTAGGGACTTACTGGCAGTACTTC. Translating gives CASSLGTYWQYF.

The chain is built from TRBV6-4 and TRBJ1-5; unclear D gene. V lost 3 bases, J lost 3 bases, and 6 bases lay in between. CDR1 and CDR2 (germline): MRHNA, SNTAGT. This CDR3 is built from 13 residues. In DNA, the CDR3 is TGTGCCAGCAGTGAAGAGGACAATCAGCCCCAGCATTTT. This codes for CASSEEDNQPQHF.

The chain uses TRBV6-1 and TRBJ2-2; D is ambiguous. CDR1 MNHNS and CDR2 SASEGT come from the germline V gene. The CDR3 length is 14 residues. Trimming took off 2 bases at V and 3 bases at J, with 7 bases between the two ends. In nucleotides, the CDR3 is TGTGCCAGCAGTGAACAGGCGTACACCGGGGAGCTGTTTTTT. Its protein is CASSEQAYTGELFF.

DNA of the CDR3: TGCGCCAGCAGCCCCCATGCGGCAGCGGGCGGCTACGAGCAGTACTTC. Amino acids: CASSPHAAAGGYEQYF. The chain has TRBV4-1 and TRBJ2-7; D possibly corresponds to TRBD2 (6 bases). The V gene lost 4 bases and the J gene lost 3 bases, with 19 bases spanning the gap. The CDR3 has 16 amino acids. Looked up from germline, CDR1 is MGHRA and CDR2 is YSYEKL.

The rearrangement joins TRBV5-1 to TRBJ2-1; 9 nucleotides align to TRBD1. Germline-derived CDR1 and CDR2 are SGHRS and YFSETQ. The CDR3 totals 15 residues. The trim removed 3 bases at V and 5 bases at J, leaving 6 bases unmatched. In DNA form, the CDR3 reads TGCGCCAGCAGCTCACACAGGGGGCGCGACAATGAGCAGTTCTTC. Its protein product is CASSSHRGRDNEQFF.

This clone was observed a handful of times. The chain carries TRBV11-1 and TRBJ2-1; 15 nucleotides align to TRBD2. The CDR3 contains 18 residues. V was clipped by 4 bases and J by 0 bases; unmatched bases: 4. CDR1 and CDR2 (germline): SGHAT, FQDESV (reference sequence). CDR3 sequence (DNA): TGTGCCAGCAGCTCGGGACTAGCGGGGGGAAGCTCCTACAATGAGCAGTTCTTC. This sequence encodes CASSSGLAGGSSYNEQFF.

The CDR3 bases are TGTGCCGAAACCGGACAGGGACTGAACACTGAAGCTTTCTTT. Encoded protein: CAETGQGLNTEAFF. V is TRBV7-9 and J is TRBJ1-1; 8 bases line up with TRBD1. V trimming: 11 bases; J trimming: 0 bases; junction bases outside the gene matches: 8. The CDR3 spans 14 residues. Germline assignment: CDR1 SEHNR and CDR2 FQNEAQ (reference sequence).

This clone has only one observation. The gene calls are TRBV6-1 and TRBJ2-1; 7 bases agree with TRBD1. Germline V gene lookup returns CDR1 MNHNS and CDR2 SASEGT. The CDR3 runs 15 residues. After removal of 6 bases from V and 5 bases from J, the junction contained 10 bases not matched to a gene. Written as DNA, the CDR3 is TGTGCCAGCAGGCCCGGGACAGAAAGTAACAATGAGCAGTTCTTC. It translates to CASRPGTESNNEQFF.

The genes are TRBV7-8 and TRBJ1-2; no definite D call. V dropped 5 bases and J dropped 6 bases, with 16 bases sitting between them. Looked up from germline, CDR1 is SGHVS and CDR2 is FQNEAQ. The CDR3 length is 14 residues. The CDR3 DNA is TGTGCCAGCAGCGGAGCGCCGGGATACCATGGCTACACCTTC. This gives the protein CASSGAPGYHGYTF.

The V call is TRBV5-4, the J call TRBJ2-7, with D perhaps matching TRBD1 (6 bases). The CDR3 totals 13 residues. CDR1 is SGHNT and CDR2 is YYREEE in the germline V gene (reference sequence). V lost 10 bases and J lost 3, with 17 bases in between. The CDR3 DNA follows: TGTGCCTCCGGAAAGGGGGATGGCTACGAGCAGTACTTC. Its protein product is CASGKGDGYEQYF.

The chain is built from TRBV4-1 and TRBJ1-5; D uncertain. Germline V lookup: CDR1 MGHRA, CDR2 YSYEKL. CDR3 length: 13 amino acids. Deletions cut 3 bases from V and 5 bases from J, with 8 bases between. This chain's CDR3 is CASSHLVDQPQHF. CDR3 bases: TGCGCCAGCAGCCATTTAGTGGATCAGCCCCAGCATTTT.

The V and J genes are TRBV25-1 and TRBJ2-7, with a possible D match to TRBD2 (7 bases). The CDR3 has 15 residues. V lost 3 bases, J lost 0 bases, and 12 bases lay in between. The germline V gene encodes CDR1 MGHDK and CDR2 SYGVNS. CDR3: CASSDSGGISYEQYF. As DNA, the CDR3 is TGTGCCAGCAGTGATTCGGGGGGCATCTCCTACGAGCAGTACTTC.

This clone came up a few times. V is TRBV4-1 and J is TRBJ1-3; D is possibly TRBD1 (5 bases). V was clipped by 1 base and J by 5 bases, with 12 bases between them. In germline, CDR1 is MGHRA, CDR2 YSYEKL. This CDR3 is built from 15 residues. The CDR3 nucleotides are TGCGCCAGCAGCCAAGCGTTGGGACTTCGAAACACCATATATTTT. This gives the protein CASSQALGLRNTIYF.

This rearrangement joins TRBV5-5 to TRBJ2-3; D uncertain. CDR3 length: 14 residues. From germline, CDR1 is SGHKS and CDR2 YYEKEE (reference sequence). V was cut by 0 bases and J by 0 bases, with 5 bases left in between. CDR3 in DNA: TGTGCCAGCAGCTTGGTTCAGAGCACAGATACGCAGTATTTT. It is translated as CASSLVQSTDTQYF.

This clone was recorded once. This chain joins TRBV18 and TRBJ2-1; 12 bases are a match to TRBD2. V shed 3 bases and J 0 bases; nucleotides not matched to a gene: 9. The CDR3 runs 19 residues. In germline, CDR1 is KGHSH, CDR2 LQKENI. DNA of the CDR3: TGTGCCAGCTCACCGGCTAGCGGGAGGGCTGGGAGCTCCTACAATGAGCAGTTCTTC. Protein sequence: CASSPASGRAGSSYNEQFF.

The V gene is TRBV4-3, the J gene TRBJ2-2, with TRBD1 as a possible D gene (6 bases). The germline V gene encodes CDR1 LGHNA and CDR2 YSLEER. Trimming cost V 5 bases and J 4 bases, with 11 bases left between them. The CDR3 totals 14 residues. CDR3 sequence: CASSLQGTTGELFF. The CDR3 DNA sequence: TGCGCCAGCAGCTTACAGGGTACCACCGGGGAGCTGTTTTTT.